This T cell receptor (beta chain) was documented in a study of Ad26.COV2.S vaccination and SARS-CoV-2 variants. On the study more broadly: Into the muscle, Ad26.COV2.S was dosed once or twice, 56 days apart.

A few counts support this clone. Its target is not known. Study outcomes and limitations: Spike-specific TCR breadth was greater in vaccine than placebo recipients. Total T cell responses may have been underestimated by the TCR breadth and depth analyses.

Profiling relied on immunoSEQ multiplex PCR, and the TCRdb table lists in-frame clones only, not all of them. The sample gives around 340,000 clones, more than 85% of which show up once; approximately 5% is in the top ten. The treatment here: some 20 received Ad26.COV2.S at low or high dose, single or two shots; about 5 received placebo; per-sample allocation not given. Each sample was drawn 63 days after the first injection (of vaccine or placebo). Cohort 1b enrolled adults aged 18-55 years in Boston. Germline V gene sequence: CDR1 MDHEN, CDR2 SYDVKM. Trimming shortened V by 2 bases and J by 3 bases, and 16 bases separated the two germline ends. The CDR3 loop spans 16 amino acids.

J is TRBJ1-2 and V is TRBV28, with TRBD1 as a possible D gene (6 bases). The sequencing used peripheral blood, collected in a trial of Ad26.COV2.S vaccine versus placebo. The clonotype comes from a person aged 18-65 years who received the Ad26.COV2.S COVID-19 vaccine or a placebo. The CDR3 reads CASSLRGDTTHYGYTF. Here the CDR3 DNA reads TGTGCCAGCAGTTTAAGAGGGGACACGACCCACTATGGCTACACCTTC.